This TCR beta chain was sequenced during a study of CD8+CD57+ T cells in acquired aplastic anemia. Broader study findings: Patients and healthy controls showed no significant CD8+ Simpson's diversity difference.

CDR3 and TCR beta VDJ profiling relied on a genomic DNA template. TCRdb reprocessed the reads via MiXCR and lists one record per CDR3 protein. The sample carries 400,000 to 600,000 distinct CDR3 sequences, roughly a third recorded once. This CDR3 region has 15 residues. Per germline, CDR1 SGDLS and CDR2 YYNGEE. The junction had 6 bases not matched to a gene; V was cut back by 4 bases and J by 5 bases. As regards this clonotype: Its matching antigen is unknown.

Individuals selected for sequencing had exhibited CD8+CD57+ cell expansion on flow cytometry. The TCR sequence derives from a human donor with aplastic anemia. The chain links TRBV9 to TRBJ1-6; 7 bases map to TRBD1. Sequencing was performed on sorted CD4+, CD8+, or CD8+CD57+ T cells (not recorded which) from PBMCs. CDR3 DNA: TGTGCCAGCAGCCCCGGGACAGTAAATAATTCACCCCTCCACTTT. The encoded protein is CASSPGTVNNSPLHF.